This T cell receptor beta chain was sequenced for a study of long-term antiretroviral therapy in people with HIV. For the study at large: Initial samples were collected about a decade before the 2015 immediate-ART recommendation.

Each specimen consisted of roughly 1-11 million cryopreserved PBMC prior to extraction of DNA. Sequencing relied on immunoSEQ assay v3.0, run at survey level. Clones were sequenced by immunoSEQ multiplex PCR, and TCRdb holds only the in-frame ones, with some missing. The sample holds about 28,000 clones; roughly 90% are singletons and the top ten take roughly 4%. The sequence was obtained from a woman between 18 and 30 years old with HIV. Sequenced material: unsorted PBMCs, taken 0.5 years after starting antiretroviral therapy.

CDR3 bases: TGTGCCAGTGATCCTTCCTTTTCCTCCTACAATGAGCAGTTCTTC. Protein sequence: CASDPSFSSYNEQFF. This rearrangement joins TRBV6-9 to TRBJ2-1; D gene uncertain. The CDR3 extends over 15 amino acids. CDR1 and CDR2 from the germline V gene are MNHGY and SVAAGI. Trimming stripped 9 bases from V and 0 bases from J, with 15 bases between.